A single sample is the source of the 27 T cell receptor beta chains below, sequenced in a study of cytomegalovirus exposure and HLA in healthy donors. The assay was immunoSEQ multiplex PCR, and TCRdb's table has in-frame clones only and misses some. The data hold 200,000 to 250,000 clones, with approximately 87% observed a single time. The sample taken for sequencing was PBMCs. The receptors come from a woman in her late teens or twenties in good health and CMV-seronegative.

The chain links TRBV11-2 to TRBJ1-1; a possible D gene is TRBD1 (5 bases). Trimming cost V 1 base and J 11 bases, with 14 bases left between them. This CDR3 contains 13 residues. Germline V gene lookup returns CDR1 SGHAT and CDR2 FQNNGV. For the CDR3, the DNA is TGTGCCAGCAGCTTAGGGTTACAGGCAAGGGCTTTCTTT. Its translation: CASSLGLQARAFF.

The V call is TRBV11-2, the J call TRBJ2-7; 15 bases line up with TRBD2. The germline V gene encodes CDR1 SGHAT and CDR2 FQNNGV. This CDR3 has 19 residues. The V segment lost 2 bases and the J segment 4 bases; nucleotides outside the gene matches: 12. This CDR3 reads CASSLTGLAGGYSRYEQYF. CDR3 in DNA: TGTGCCAGCAGCTTAACCGGACTAGCGGGAGGGTATAGTCGGTACGAGCAGTACTTC.

The gene calls are TRBV5-1 and TRBJ2-5; D may be TRBD1 (5 bases). Trimming took off 4 bases at V and 3 bases at J, with 16 bases between the two ends. Germline assignment: CDR1 SGHRS and CDR2 YFSETQ. This CDR3 contains 15 residues. The CDR3 sequence: CASSPRVAGKETQYF. CDR3 bases: TGCGCCAGCAGCCCCCGAGTGGCAGGGAAAGAGACCCAGTACTTC. Looking up the rest from reference TRBV5-1 and TRBJ2-5 gives the full variable domain: KAGVTQTPRYLIKTRGQQVTLSCSPISGHRSVSWYQQTPGQGLQFLFEYFSETQRNKGNFPGRFSGRQFSNSRSEMNVSTLELGDSALYLCASSPRVAGKETQYFGPGTRLLVL.

The chain uses TRBV27 and TRBJ2-7, with 8 bases aligning to TRBD2. CDR1 and CDR2 from the germline V gene are MNHEY and SMNVEV (reference sequence). This CDR3 has 16 residues. The V gene end was trimmed by 5 bases and the J gene end by 1 base; junction bases not matched to a gene: 10. CDR3: CASSPFFREGSYEQYF. The CDR3 nucleotides read TGTGCCAGCAGTCCCTTTTTTCGGGAGGGTTCCTACGAGCAGTACTTC.

The chain carries TRBV5-1 and TRBJ1-2; 10 nucleotides line up with TRBD1. The germline V gene encodes CDR1 SGHRS and CDR2 YFSETQ. V gave up 3 bases and J gave up 5 bases; unmatched junction bases: 7. This CDR3 has 15 residues. The CDR3 region has the DNA TGCGCCAGCAGCTCCGGACAGGGGGAAATTTATGGCTACACCTTC. The encoded protein is CASSSGQGEIYGYTF.

For the CDR3, the DNA is TGTGCCAGCAGCCCTCGGGGGACCCGGAACACTGAAGCTTTCTTT. Protein product: CASSPRGTRNTEAFF. This sequence joins TRBV7-9 and TRBJ1-1; TRBD1 might be the D (5 bases). The CDR3 runs to 15 residues. The germline V gene has CDR1 SEHNR and CDR2 FQNEAQ (reference sequence). Trimming shortened V by 5 bases and J by 1 base, and 14 bases separated the two germline ends.

This clone was counted between two and nine times. V usage is TRBV5-1 and J usage is TRBJ1-1; no reliable D call. The length of the CDR3 is 18 residues. Germline loops: CDR1 SGHRS, CDR2 YFSETQ. The germline V and J ends were trimmed by 0 bases and 1 base, with 19 bases remaining between them. CDR3 region: CASSLADRRGKGNTEAFF. CDR3 DNA: TGCGCCAGCAGCTTGGCCGATCGGAGAGGGAAGGGGAACACTGAAGCTTTCTTT.

As to this clone: One end of the junction varies from germline; a read error may be responsible. This rearrangement joins TRBV7-7 to TRBJ2-2, with D possibly being TRBD1 (5 bases). The CDR3 has 14 residues. CDR1 is SSHAT and CDR2 is FNYEAQ in the germline V gene (reference sequence). CDR3 region: CASSSGQNTGELFF. The DNA for the CDR3 is TGTGCTAGCAGCAGTGGACAGAACACCGGGGAGCTGTTTTTT.

The gene calls are TRBV28 and TRBJ2-7; TRBD2 agrees at 7 bases. V gave up 8 bases and J gave up 1 base; unmatched junction bases: 5. CDR3 size: 13 residues. CDR1 is MDHEN, CDR2 SYDVKM, per germline. This CDR3 is CASYKAGSYEQYF. CDR3 coding DNA: TGTGCCAGCTACAAAGCGGGGTCCTACGAGCAGTACTTC.

This sequence joins TRBV30 and TRBJ2-5; 8 bases map to TRBD1. This CDR3 contains 18 residues. Germline loops: CDR1 GTSNPN, CDR2 SVGIG (reference sequence). Germline trimming cut 3 bases from V and 4 bases from J; bases unmatched to any gene: 19. CDR3 region: CAWRRFGARGRRVETQYF. The CDR3, as DNA: TGTGCCTGGAGAAGGTTTGGCGCCAGGGGGCGAAGGGTAGAGACCCAGTACTTC.

This rearrangement joins TRBV5-1 to TRBJ2-7; D is tentatively TRBD1 or TRBD2 (5 bases each). There are 15 residues in the CDR3. V lost 0 bases to trimming and J lost 2 bases, with 12 bases between them. Germline CDR1 reads SGHRS; CDR2 reads YFSETQ. The CDR3 region is CASSLVAGTPYEQYF. In DNA, the CDR3 is TGCGCCAGCAGCTTGGTAGCCGGGACGCCCTACGAGCAGTACTTC.

V is TRBV2 and J is TRBJ1-2, with D unclear. The V end was cut by 7 bases, the J end by 8 bases, with 26 bases between. The CDR3 is 16 residues long. Germline assignment: CDR1 SNHLY and CDR2 FYNNEI. The CDR3 region is CASTPIAPGTPEGYTF. CDR3 sequence (DNA): TGTGCCAGCACCCCGATTGCCCCAGGAACCCCTGAGGGCTACACCTTC.

The genes are TRBV30 and TRBJ1-2; 12 bases fit TRBD1. V gave up 4 bases and J gave up 8 bases; unmatched junction bases: 14. Germline CDR1 reads GTSNPN; CDR2 reads SVGIG (reference sequence). This CDR3 has 16 residues. In DNA, the CDR3 is TGTGCCTGGACGACTGGGGGACAGGGGGCAATTCGGGGCTACACCTTC. Encoded protein: CAWTTGGQGAIRGYTF.

The gene calls are TRBV6-5 and TRBJ2-2; tentatively, D is TRBD1 (6 bases). Per the germline V gene, CDR1 is MNHEY and CDR2 is SVGAGI. Trimming pared 7 bases from V and 8 bases from J, leaving 20 bases between. The CDR3 is 15 amino acids. CDR3 in DNA: TGTGCCAGCACCTCCGGGGCGCAGGGGAAAGGGGAGCTGTTTTTT. Translated, it gives CASTSGAQGKGELFF.

The rearrangement links TRBV6-5 to TRBJ1-2, with no clear D. Trimming left V 5 bases short and J 4 bases short, with 17 bases between. The CDR3 is made up of 15 amino acids. CDR1 MNHEY and CDR2 SVGAGI come from the germline V gene. This chain's CDR3 is CASSATPSPRYGYTF. The CDR3, as DNA: TGTGCCAGCAGTGCCACGCCCAGCCCCCGCTATGGCTACACCTTC.

The CDR3 region has the DNA TGTGCCAGCAGCCAACGGGACAGGGGAGCTAACTATGGCTACACCTTC. Encoded protein: CASSQRDRGANYGYTF. The rearrangement links TRBV5-4 to TRBJ1-2, with 10 bases aligning to TRBD1. The germline V gene encodes CDR1 SGHNT and CDR2 YYREEE (reference sequence). This CDR3 is built from 16 residues. Trimming at V came to 4 bases and at J to 0 bases, leaving 6 bases not matched to a gene.

The J gene is TRBJ2-3, the V gene TRBV2; TRBD2 aligns across 11 bases. From germline, CDR1 is SNHLY and CDR2 FYNNEI. V gave up 5 bases and J gave up 5 bases; unmatched junction bases: 6. The CDR3 spans 15 residues. CDR3 bases: TGTGCCAGCAGTCCTACTAGCGGGAGAAGAGATACGCAGTATTTT. Translation: CASSPTSGRRDTQYF.

The rearrangement links TRBV27 to TRBJ1-1, with D unresolved. The CDR3 runs 14 residues. The ends were cut back, 7 bases at V and 4 bases at J, with 16 bases in the middle. Germline loops: CDR1 MNHEY, CDR2 SMNVEV (reference sequence). The CDR3 bases are TGTGCCAGCAAGCCCCCCGGGTTGGGCACTGAAGCTTTCTTT. The encoded protein is CASKPPGLGTEAFF.

Only one count was recorded for this clone. V usage is TRBV5-1 and J usage is TRBJ2-1; D gene unclear. Germline lookup yields CDR1 SGHRS and CDR2 YFSETQ. V gave up 0 bases and J gave up 6 bases, with 16 bases separating them. The CDR3 runs 16 residues. The CDR3 is CASSLAIGMWGNEQFF. Here the CDR3 DNA reads TGCGCCAGCAGCTTGGCCATAGGGATGTGGGGCAATGAGCAGTTCTTC.

This chain links TRBV11-2 with TRBJ1-4, with TRBD1 matching over 7 bases. The germline gives CDR1 SGHAT, CDR2 FQNNGV. Trimming took 8 bases from V and 7 from J; bases not matched to a gene: 16. The CDR3 runs 16 residues. The CDR3 DNA reads TGTGCCAGCCAGCTTAGGGTAACAGGGGCAGGTGAAAAACTGTTTTTT. Translating gives CASQLRVTGAGEKLFF.

The CDR3 sequence: CASSLSAISSYNEQFF. For the CDR3, the DNA is TGTGCCAGCAGCTTATCTGCAATAAGCTCCTACAATGAGCAGTTCTTC. V is TRBV11-2 and J is TRBJ2-1; D is unresolved. The CDR3 extends over 16 amino acids. The V gene lost 2 bases and the J gene lost 0 bases, with 11 bases spanning the gap. Germline CDR1 reads SGHAT; CDR2 reads FQNNGV. The full variable domain, with the rest looked up from reference TRBV11-2 and TRBJ2-1, is EAGVAQSPRYKIIEKRQSVAFWCNPISGHATLYWYQQILGQGPKLLIQFQNNGVVDDSQLPKDRFSAERLKGVDSTLKIQPAKLEDSAVYLCASSLSAISSYNEQFFGPGTRLTVL.

A remark on this clone: The sample has other DNA sequences that encode this CDR3 too. The chain couples TRBV13 to TRBJ2-7, with D possibly matching TRBD1 (6 bases). Per the germline V gene, CDR1 is PRHDT and CDR2 is FYEKMQ (reference sequence). Deletions cut 0 bases from V and 6 bases from J, with 9 bases between. The CDR3 has 13 residues. CDR3 sequence: CASSLGQGGEQYF. In nucleotides, the CDR3 is TGTGCCAGCAGCTTAGGACAGGGTGGCGAGCAGTACTTC.

This clone was seen a few times. The chain recombines TRBV4-2 with TRBJ1-1; D is undetermined. This CDR3 spans 12 amino acids. V lost 1 base and J lost 6, with 6 bases in between. CDR1 is LGHNA and CDR2 is YNFKEQ in the germline V gene. The CDR3 loop is CASSQVGPEAFF. CDR3 coding DNA: TGTGCCAGCAGCCAAGTCGGACCTGAAGCTTTCTTT.

This clone was seen more than once but under ten times. The J gene is TRBJ1-1, the V gene TRBV5-1; D possibly corresponds to TRBD1 (6 bases). Trimming left V 4 bases short and J 3 bases short, with 13 bases between. CDR1 is SGHRS and CDR2 is YFSETQ in the germline V gene. The CDR3 length is 14 residues. The CDR3 coding sequence is TGCGCCAGCAGCCAACAGGGAAGTGACACTGAAGCTTTCTTT. Translating it yields CASSQQGSDTEAFF.

V is TRBV28 and J is TRBJ2-1; 7 nucleotides align to TRBD2. This CDR3 contains 17 residues. Germline V gives CDR1 MDHEN, CDR2 SYDVKM. J lost 2 bases, V lost 6 bases, and 13 bases had no gene match. Here the CDR3 reads CASSERGGRSPYNEQFF. The DNA of the CDR3 is TGTGCCAGCAGCGAGAGGGGCGGGAGAAGCCCCTACAATGAGCAGTTCTTC.

V and J are TRBV5-1 and TRBJ2-1, with 9 bases identical to TRBD2. The germline V gene encodes CDR1 SGHRS and CDR2 YFSETQ. J lost 4 bases, V lost 0 bases, and 14 bases had no gene match. CDR3 size: 19 residues. In nucleotides, the CDR3 is TGCGCCAGCAGCTTGGCCGGTGATAGCGGGAGTGGGGCGTACAATGAGCAGTTCTTC. It yields the protein CASSLAGDSGSGAYNEQFF.

The chain employs TRBV27 and TRBJ2-1; 8 bases fit TRBD2. The length of the CDR3 is 15 residues. The V gene's germline CDR1 is MNHEY and CDR2 SMNVEV (reference sequence). V lost 3 bases, J lost 4 bases, and 5 bases stayed unmatched. The CDR3, as DNA: TGTGCCAGCAGTTTGGTGGTAGCGGGGTACAATGAGCAGTTCTTC. Its protein is CASSLVVAGYNEQFF.